These 31 T cell receptor beta chains were all obtained from the same sample, sequenced in a study of T cell responses to AZD1222 COVID-19 vaccine. The table came from immunoSEQ multiplex PCR; TCRdb's copy has only in-frame clones and leaves some out. The sample lists about 85,000 clones, around 88% occurring once. The starting material was peripheral blood, obtained on day 0 of MenACWY control vaccination. The receptors shown here come from an adult in good health.

The chain joins TRBV9 to TRBJ1-6; 8 bases line up with TRBD1. The J segment lost 7 bases and the V segment lost 4 bases, leaving 7 bases of the junction unmatched. CDR3 length: 15 residues. Germline V gene data show CDR1 as SGDLS and CDR2 as YYNGEE. CDR3 loop: CASSLGQGDNSPLHF. CDR3 nucleotide sequence: TGTGCCAGCAGCCTCGGACAGGGAGACAATTCACCCCTCCACTTT.

J is TRBJ1-5 and V is TRBV6-2 or TRBV6-3; D unclear. The CDR3 length is 14 residues. V was shortened by 0 bases and J by 7 bases, with 10 bases between the two germline ends. Per the germline V gene, CDR1 is MNHEY and CDR2 is SVGEGT. The CDR3: CASSYSDRWQPQHF. CDR3 coding DNA: TGTGCCAGCAGTTACTCGGACCGTTGGCAGCCCCAGCATTTT.

The rearrangement links TRBV5-1 to TRBJ1-1; D ambiguous. Trimming removed 4 bases at V and 2 bases at J, with 15 bases between. In germline, CDR1 is SGHRS, CDR2 YFSETQ. The CDR3 runs 15 residues. CDR3: CASSPTLDTNTEAFF. CDR3 sequence (DNA): TGCGCCAGCAGCCCAACCTTAGACACTAACACTGAAGCTTTCTTT.

V and J are TRBV7-2 and TRBJ2-3, with 7 bases that match TRBD2. CDR1 is SGHTA, CDR2 FQGNSA, per germline. V shed 0 bases and J 5 bases; nucleotides not matched to a gene: 5. This CDR3 is built from 15 residues. The CDR3 nucleotides read TGTGCCAGCAGCTTAGCTGGGACTATTCAAGATACGCAGTATTTT. Translated: CASSLAGTIQDTQYF.

The gene calls are TRBV19 and TRBJ1-5; 12 positions agree with TRBD1. This CDR3 contains 16 residues. Looked up from germline, CDR1 is LNHDA and CDR2 is SQIVND (reference sequence). V dropped 7 bases and J dropped 5; count of bases not matched to a gene: 9. The CDR3 here is CASTPMGQGAYQPQHF. For the CDR3, the DNA is TGTGCCAGTACCCCCATGGGACAGGGGGCTTATCAGCCCCAGCATTTT.

The rearrangement links TRBV5-1 to TRBJ2-1, with 7 bases aligning to TRBD2. The CDR3 consists of 13 residues. Trimming removed 6 bases from V and 9 bases from J; junction bases left unmatched: 9. Germline CDR1 reads SGHRS; CDR2 reads YFSETQ. The CDR3 sequence is CASTPNSGGEQFF. CDR3 DNA: TGCGCCAGCACCCCCAACTCGGGGGGTGAGCAGTTCTTC. Looking up the rest from reference TRBV5-1 and TRBJ2-1 gives the full variable domain: KAGVTQTPRYLIKTRGQQVTLSCSPISGHRSVSWYQQTPGQGLQFLFEYFSETQRNKGNFPGRFSGRQFSNSRSEMNVSTLELGDSALYLCASTPNSGGEQFFGPGTRLTVL.

The rearrangement joins TRBV6-6 to TRBJ1-2; D not certain. Per germline, CDR1 MNHNY and CDR2 SVGAGI (reference sequence). This CDR3 spans 12 amino acids. Trimming removed 5 bases from V and 6 bases from J, with 10 bases in between. CDR3 sequence reads: CASSPRGDGYTF. The CDR3 DNA is TGTGCCAGCAGTCCCCGAGGTGATGGCTACACCTTC.

The rearrangement joins TRBV27 to TRBJ2-7, with 11 bases aligning to TRBD1. J was trimmed by 6 bases and V by 8 bases; bases with no gene match: 12. There are 15 residues in the CDR3. Germline assignment: CDR1 MNHEY and CDR2 SMNVEV (reference sequence). The CDR3 loop reads CASPAGDRGFGEQYF. The DNA for the CDR3 is TGTGCCAGCCCGGCGGGGGACAGGGGGTTTGGCGAGCAGTACTTC.

The V call is TRBV19, the J call TRBJ2-2, with 14 bases aligning to TRBD2. The germline gives CDR1 LNHDA, CDR2 SQIVND (reference sequence). The V gene end was trimmed by 6 bases and the J gene end by 5 bases; junction bases not matched to a gene: 2. The CDR3 is 15 amino acids. CDR3 coding DNA: TGTGCCAGTAGCCGGACTAGCGGGGGGACCGGGGAGCTGTTTTTT. This encodes CASSRTSGGTGELFF. The full variable domain, with the rest looked up from reference TRBV19 and TRBJ2-2, is DGGITQSPKYLFRKEGQNVTLSCEQNLNHDAMYWYRQDPGQGLRLIYYSQIVNDFQKGDIAEGYSVSREKKESFPLTVTSAQKNPTAFYLCASSRTSGGTGELFFGEGSRLTVL.

The chain joins TRBV16 to TRBJ1-2, with TRBD1 identical over 10 bases. V shed 4 bases, J shed 4 bases, and the junction held 15 bases outside the gene matches. Germline CDR1 KGHSY, CDR2 FQNENV. The CDR3 is made up of 18 amino acids. CDR3 nucleotides: TGTGCCAGCAGCCGACCGGGACAGGGGTCCCCAAATATCTATGGCTACACCTTC. It codes for CASSRPGQGSPNIYGYTF.

The chain recombines TRBV5-6 with TRBJ1-2; TRBD1 is a possible D gene (6 bases). The germline V gene encodes CDR1 SGHDT and CDR2 YYEEEE. The CDR3 spans 13 residues. V was trimmed by 1 base and J by 9 bases, leaving 13 bases between them. CDR3 sequence (DNA): TGTGCCAGCAGCTTGTGGCAGGGGCATAGCTACACCTTC. Amino acid sequence: CASSLWQGHSYTF. The full variable domain, rest sourced from reference TRBV5-6 and TRBJ1-2, is DAGVTQSPTHLIKTRGQQVTLRCSPKSGHDTVSWYQQALGQGPQFIFQYYEEEERQRGNFPDRFSGHQFPNYSSELNVNALLLGDSALYLCASSLWQGHSYTFGSGTRLTVV.

The genes are TRBV6-2 or TRBV6-3 and TRBJ2-3; tentatively, D is TRBD2 (7 bases). Between the trimmed V and J ends, which lost 6 bases and 6 bases, there was a span of 19 bases. CDR1 and CDR2 (germline): MNHEY, SVGEGT. This CDR3 spans 15 amino acids. The CDR3 nucleotides read TGTGCCAGCAGCCCCGGGGGGCTTGTTGATGATACGCAGTATTTT. Translated: CASSPGGLVDDTQYF.

The rearrangement uses TRBV4-3 and TRBJ2-1; tentative D call: TRBD2 (5 bases). Trimming pared 5 bases from V and 3 bases from J, leaving 11 bases between. This CDR3 is built from 14 residues. Germline V lookup: CDR1 LGHNA, CDR2 YSLEER. The CDR3 region is CASSVSEGYNEQFF. CDR3 DNA sequence: TGCGCCAGCAGCGTTAGTGAGGGCTACAATGAGCAGTTCTTC.

This chain links TRBV7-9 with TRBJ1-1; 7 bases are a match to TRBD1. Germline V gene lookup returns CDR1 SEHNR and CDR2 FQNEAQ (reference sequence). The CDR3 sequence is 14 residues long. J lost 3 bases, V lost 5 bases, and 6 bases had no gene match. The CDR3: CASSEGQRYTEAFF. CDR3 nucleotides: TGTGCCAGCAGCGAGGGACAGCGATACACTGAAGCTTTCTTT. Combining the CDR3 with reference TRBV7-9 and TRBJ1-1 gives the whole variable domain DTGVSQNPRHKITKRGQNVTFRCDPISEHNRLYWYRQTLGQGPEFLTYFQNEAQLEKSRLLSDRFSAERPKGSFSTLEIQRTEQGDSAMYLCASSEGQRYTEAFFGQGTRLTVV.

The rearrangement joins TRBV7-9 to TRBJ2-3; 11 bases fit TRBD1. CDR1 SEHNR and CDR2 FQNEAQ come from the germline V gene (reference sequence). The CDR3 is 13 amino acids. V trimming: 11 bases; J trimming: 6 bases; junction bases outside the gene matches: 7. CDR3 protein: CASRTGGPDTQYF. DNA of the CDR3: TGTGCCTCACGGACAGGGGGCCCGGATACGCAGTATTTT.

The chain has TRBV7-6 and TRBJ1-5; D remains unclear. Trimming stripped 5 bases from V and 5 bases from J, with 10 bases between. The CDR3 contains 13 residues. Germline V gene lookup returns CDR1 SGHVS and CDR2 FNYEAQ. CDR3 in DNA: TGTGCCAGCAGCCCTCGCCAGGATCAGCCCCAGCATTTT. Translating gives CASSPRQDQPQHF.

The chain carries TRBV7-3 and TRBJ2-5, with D possibly matching TRBD2 (6 bases). Trimming removed 4 bases from V and 1 base from J, with 13 bases in between. The CDR3 extends over 15 amino acids. Germline V gene data show CDR1 as SGHTA and CDR2 as FQGTGA. The CDR3 loop is CASSSAGGFQETQYF. Here the CDR3 DNA reads TGTGCCAGCAGCTCCGCTGGGGGGTTCCAAGAGACCCAGTACTTC.

The chain combines TRBV14 with TRBJ1-2; 8 bases line up with TRBD1. The V gene's germline CDR1 is SGHDN and CDR2 FVKESK. The CDR3 consists of 15 residues. Germline trimming cut 4 bases from V and 3 bases from J; bases unmatched to any gene: 7. CDR3 sequence reads: CASSLNRDRYYGYTF. The CDR3 DNA is TGTGCCAGCAGCCTTAACCGGGACAGGTACTATGGCTACACCTTC.

V and J are TRBV5-6 and TRBJ2-5; no clear D. Germline V lookup: CDR1 SGHDT, CDR2 YYEEEE. The CDR3 has 12 amino acids. Deletions cut 0 bases from V and 3 bases from J, with 3 bases between. CDR3 in DNA: TGTGCCAGCAGCTTGGGAAAAGAGACCCAGTACTTC. Translating gives CASSLGKETQYF. The full variable domain, with the rest looked up from reference TRBV5-6 and TRBJ2-5, is DAGVTQSPTHLIKTRGQQVTLRCSPKSGHDTVSWYQQALGQGPQFIFQYYEEEERQRGNFPDRFSGHQFPNYSSELNVNALLLGDSALYLCASSLGKETQYFGPGTRLLVL.

The chain is built from TRBV19 and TRBJ2-1; 7 bases match TRBD1. CDR3 length equals 17 residues. Germline lookup yields CDR1 LNHDA and CDR2 SQIVND (reference sequence). The J segment lost 1 base and the V segment lost 6 bases, leaving 12 bases of the junction unmatched. In DNA, the CDR3 is TGTGCCAGTAGACCCACCCCACAGGGGATGTCCTACAATGAGCAGTTCTTC. This codes for CASRPTPQGMSYNEQFF.

This chain uses TRBV5-1 with TRBJ2-5; perhaps TRBD2 as D (6 bases). Trimming took 0 bases from V and 5 from J, leaving 11 bases between them. The CDR3 totals 14 residues. CDR1 and CDR2 from the germline V gene are SGHRS and YFSETQ. The CDR3, as DNA: TGCGCCAGCAGCTTGGCGGAGGGACGGGAGACCCAGTACTTC. Protein: CASSLAEGRETQYF.

This chain connects TRBV27 to TRBJ1-1; possible D gene TRBD1, 5 bases. Trimming removed 6 bases from V and 7 bases from J, with 21 bases in between. Germline CDR1 is MNHEY and CDR2 is SMNVEV (reference sequence). The CDR3 has 15 residues. DNA for the CDR3: TGTGCCAGCAGGCCAAAGACAATCGGGACTAGTGAAGCTTTCTTT. Protein sequence: CASRPKTIGTSEAFF.

The gene calls are TRBV7-9 and TRBJ1-6; 9 positions match TRBD1. The CDR3 is made up of 16 amino acids. Trimming removed 5 bases from V and 7 bases from J; junction bases left unmatched: 9. CDR1 is SEHNR and CDR2 is FQNEAQ in the germline V gene (reference sequence). The CDR3 protein is CASSAPGQGENSPLHF. The CDR3 DNA follows: TGTGCCAGCAGCGCTCCGGGACAGGGCGAAAATTCACCCCTCCACTTT.

The V and J genes are TRBV20-1 and TRBJ1-2; tentatively, D is TRBD1 (6 bases). CDR1 is DFQATT and CDR2 is SNEGSKA in the germline V gene (reference sequence). The germline V and J ends were trimmed by 3 bases and 8 bases, with 16 bases remaining between them. The CDR3 runs to 13 residues. The CDR3 DNA sequence: TGCAGTGCTAGTCCAACAGGGATGAGAGGCTACACCTTC. It yields the protein CSASPTGMRGYTF.

The genes are TRBV9 and TRBJ2-3; D call uncertain. Germline assignment: CDR1 SGDLS and CDR2 YYNGEE. With 1 base removed from V and 5 bases from J, the gap between germline ends came to 5 bases. The CDR3 has 12 amino acids. CDR3 sequence reads: CASSVRGDTQYF. CDR3 DNA sequence: TGTGCCAGCAGCGTAAGAGGAGATACGCAGTATTTT.

This clone came up a few times. The chain uses TRBV30 and TRBJ1-1; 7 bases fit TRBD1. CDR1 and CDR2 from the germline V gene are GTSNPN and SVGIG (reference sequence). This CDR3 region has 13 residues. V gave up 4 bases and J gave up 1 base; unmatched junction bases: 3. In nucleotides, the CDR3 is TGTGCCTGGAATAGGGGGCCGAACACTGAAGCTTTCTTT. Translating gives CAWNRGPNTEAFF.

The V gene is TRBV29-1, the J gene TRBJ2-7, with TRBD2 as a possible D gene (8 bases). Trimming took off 7 bases at V and 5 bases at J, with 21 bases between the two ends. CDR1 and CDR2 from the germline V gene are SQVTM and ANQGSEA. The CDR3 has 14 residues. The CDR3 coding sequence is TGCAGCGCCAGGGGGGTAGCGGGGCCGGACGAGCAGTACTTC. Translating it yields CSARGVAGPDEQYF.

The chain has TRBV11-2 and TRBJ1-5; weak D call: TRBD1 (6 bases). CDR3 length equals 13 residues. Germline CDR1 is SGHAT and CDR2 is FQNNGV. Trimming took off 0 bases at V and 7 bases at J, with 7 bases between the two ends. CDR3 sequence (DNA): TGTGCCAGCAGCTTAGAAGGGGGGCAGCCCCAGCATTTT. It encodes CASSLEGGQPQHF. Full variable domain (rest looked up from reference TRBV11-2 and TRBJ1-5): EAGVAQSPRYKIIEKRQSVAFWCNPISGHATLYWYQQILGQGPKLLIQFQNNGVVDDSQLPKDRFSAERLKGVDSTLKIQPAKLEDSAVYLCASSLEGGQPQHFGDGTRLSIL.

The chain couples TRBV5-5 to TRBJ1-4; D might be TRBD1 (6 bases). Trimming took off 2 bases at V and 8 bases at J, with 16 bases between the two ends. The length of the CDR3 is 15 residues. Per germline, CDR1 SGHKS and CDR2 YYEKEE (reference sequence). The CDR3 here is CASSLLGGDNEKLFF. CDR3 sequence (DNA): TGTGCCAGCAGCTTACTAGGGGGTGACAACGAAAAACTGTTTTTT.

A single count supports this clone. Other DNA sequences of this sample code for an identical CDR3. V and J are TRBV5-1 and TRBJ1-4; the D gene is possibly TRBD1 (6 bases). This CDR3 has 15 residues. Germline V lookup: CDR1 SGHRS, CDR2 YFSETQ. The V and J ends lost 0 bases and 5 bases respectively, with 11 bases between them. The CDR3 nucleotides read TGCGCCAGCAGCTTGGAGGGGGGTCCGAATGAAAAACTGTTTTTT. This encodes CASSLEGGPNEKLFF.

V usage is TRBV5-1 and J usage is TRBJ2-2; no definite D call. In germline, CDR1 is SGHRS, CDR2 YFSETQ. CDR3 length: 15 residues. With 4 bases removed from V and 1 base from J, the gap between germline ends came to 11 bases. The CDR3 DNA sequence: TGCGCCAGCAGCCCGCACACGTTGAACACCGGGGAGCTGTTTTTT. Residues: CASSPHTLNTGELFF.